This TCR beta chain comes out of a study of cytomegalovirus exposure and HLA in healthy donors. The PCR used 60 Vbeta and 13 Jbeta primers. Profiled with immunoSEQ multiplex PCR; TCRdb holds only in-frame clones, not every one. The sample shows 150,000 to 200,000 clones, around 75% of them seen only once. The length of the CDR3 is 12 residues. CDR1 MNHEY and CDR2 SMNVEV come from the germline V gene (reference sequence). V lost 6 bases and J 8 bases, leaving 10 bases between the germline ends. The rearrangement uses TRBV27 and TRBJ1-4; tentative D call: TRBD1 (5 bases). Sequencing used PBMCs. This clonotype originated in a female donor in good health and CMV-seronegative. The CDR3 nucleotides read TGTGCCAGCAGGAAGGGGAAGGAAAAACTGTTTTTT. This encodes CASRKGKEKLFF.